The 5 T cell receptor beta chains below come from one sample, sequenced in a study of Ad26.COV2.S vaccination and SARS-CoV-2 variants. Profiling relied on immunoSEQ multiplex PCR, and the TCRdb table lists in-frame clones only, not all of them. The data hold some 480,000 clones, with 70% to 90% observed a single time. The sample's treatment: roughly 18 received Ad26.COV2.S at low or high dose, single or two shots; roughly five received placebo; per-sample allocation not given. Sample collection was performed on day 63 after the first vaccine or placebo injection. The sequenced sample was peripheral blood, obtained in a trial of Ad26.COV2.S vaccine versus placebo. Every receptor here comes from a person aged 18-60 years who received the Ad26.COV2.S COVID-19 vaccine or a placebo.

CDR3 sequence reads: CASSEGDPRDQPQHF. The CDR3 region has the DNA TGTGCCAGCAGTGAAGGGGACCCTAGAGATCAGCCCCAGCATTTT. J is TRBJ1-5 and V is TRBV6-1; TRBD1 might be the D (5 bases). The CDR3 loop spans 15 amino acids. Trimming stripped 1 base from V and 5 bases from J, with 12 bases between. CDR1 is MNHNS and CDR2 is SASEGT in the germline V gene.

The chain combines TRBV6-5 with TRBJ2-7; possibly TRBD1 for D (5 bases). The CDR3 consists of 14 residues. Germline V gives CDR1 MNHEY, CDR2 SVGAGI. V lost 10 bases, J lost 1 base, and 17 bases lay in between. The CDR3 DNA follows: TGTGCCACTTTAGACAGTCATCGATCCTACGAGCAGTACTTC. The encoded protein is CATLDSHRSYEQYF.

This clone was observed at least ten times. The CDR3 DNA is TGTGCCAGCAGGGGCCCGACTCTTTACAATGAGCAGTTCTTC. It translates to CASRGPTLYNEQFF. This chain uses TRBV6-6 with TRBJ2-1; D uncertain. The CDR3 is 14 residues long. Germline loops: CDR1 MNHNY, CDR2 SVGAGI (reference sequence). Trimming pared 6 bases from V and 4 bases from J, leaving 13 bases between.

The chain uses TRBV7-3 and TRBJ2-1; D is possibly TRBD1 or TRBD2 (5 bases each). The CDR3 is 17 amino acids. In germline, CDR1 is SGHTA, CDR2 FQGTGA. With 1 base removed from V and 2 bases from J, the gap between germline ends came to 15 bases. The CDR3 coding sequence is TGTGCCAGCAGCTTAAGGTCTCTGGGGGTTACCTACAATGAGCAGTTCTTC. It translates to CASSLRSLGVTYNEQFF.

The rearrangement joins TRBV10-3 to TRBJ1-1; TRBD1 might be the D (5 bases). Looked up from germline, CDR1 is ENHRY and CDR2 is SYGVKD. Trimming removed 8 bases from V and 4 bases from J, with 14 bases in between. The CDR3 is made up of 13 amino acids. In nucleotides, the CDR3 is TGTGCCATCCAGGGTAAGGAGGGCACTGAAGCTTTCTTT. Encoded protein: CAIQGKEGTEAFF.